Listed here are 9 T cell receptor beta chains from one sample, sequenced in a study of CD8+ T cells in alopecia areata. Sequencing relied on a cDNA template that was reverse transcribed from extracted RNA. Data came from immunoSEQ multiplex PCR; TCRdb stores just in-frame clones and leaves some out. The table shows some 170,000 clones, with about 55% occurring only once. The sample's treatment: oral pan-JAK inhibitor, 5-10 mg twice daily. The sequencing here drew on CD8+ T cells sorted from blood, taken at week 24, from a patient treated with tofacitinib. The source is a human donor with alopecia areata.

The chain combines TRBV7-3 with TRBJ2-1; TRBD2 matches 8 bases. This CDR3 has 13 residues. J lost 13 bases, V lost 0 bases, and 5 bases had no gene match. Germline CDR1 reads SGHTA; CDR2 reads FQGTGA. The CDR3 region is CASSLTSGAIQFF. The CDR3 region has the DNA TGTGCCAGCAGCTTAACTAGCGGGGCGATCCAGTTCTTC.

This sequence joins TRBV27 and TRBJ2-3; TRBD1 or TRBD2 may be the D gene (6 bases each). Per germline, CDR1 MNHEY and CDR2 SMNVEV (reference sequence). V lost 5 bases and J lost 1, with 16 bases in between. The CDR3 is made up of 16 amino acids. CDR3 DNA: TGTGCCAGCAGTCTGACGGGGGCAGGGGGCACAGATACGCAGTATTTT. This translates into CASSLTGAGGTDTQYF.

The chain employs TRBV13 and TRBJ2-7; D is unclear. V lost 1 base to trimming and J lost 4 bases, with 2 bases between them. Germline values: CDR1 PRHDT, CDR2 FYEKMQ (reference sequence). The CDR3 spans 11 residues. This CDR3 reads CASSLEYEQYF. Written as DNA, the CDR3 is TGTGCCAGCAGCTTAGAATACGAGCAGTACTTC.

In DNA, the CDR3 is TGTGCCAGCAGCTTAGAATCCGGGCCACCGAACTATGGCTACACCTTC. The encoded protein is CASSLESGPPNYGYTF. V is TRBV7-9 and J is TRBJ1-2, with D unresolved. Germline V gene data show CDR1 as SEHNR and CDR2 as FQNEAQ (reference sequence). The CDR3 has 16 amino acids. Between the trimmed V and J ends, which lost 1 base and 2 bases, there was a span of 14 bases.

The chain couples TRBV29-1 to TRBJ1-1; D is ambiguous. The CDR3 contains 15 residues. The V end lost 6 bases, the J end lost 0 bases, and 17 bases lay between the germline ends. Germline CDR1 is SQVTM and CDR2 is ANQGSEA. CDR3 loop: CSVDPNHFMNTEAFF. The CDR3 DNA sequence: TGCAGCGTCGACCCGAACCACTTCATGAACACTGAAGCTTTCTTT.

The rearrangement links TRBV4-3 to TRBJ2-3; 12 nucleotides align to TRBD2. After removal of 1 base from V and 5 bases from J, the junction contained 1 base not matched to a gene. In germline, CDR1 is LGHNA, CDR2 YSLEER. The CDR3 has 15 residues. The CDR3 here is CASSQGTSGEDTQYF. The DNA for the CDR3 is TGCGCCAGCAGCCAAGGGACTAGCGGGGAAGATACGCAGTATTTT.

V gene TRBV7-9 combines with J gene TRBJ2-7; D perhaps matches TRBD2 (5 bases). The CDR3 contains 12 residues. The germline gives CDR1 SEHNR, CDR2 FQNEAQ (reference sequence). Trimming shortened V by 5 bases and J by 3 bases, and 8 bases separated the two germline ends. CDR3 bases: TGTGCCAGCAGCACCGGGGACTACGAGCAGTACTTC. As protein: CASSTGDYEQYF.

The chain links TRBV29-1 to TRBJ1-2; D unclear. The germline V gene encodes CDR1 SQVTM and CDR2 ANQGSEA. The CDR3 consists of 12 residues. V shed 0 bases and J shed 1 base, with 3 bases lying between them. The CDR3: CSVEDDNYGYTF. The CDR3 bases are TGCAGCGTTGAAGACGATAACTATGGCTACACCTTC.

The CDR3 DNA is TGTGCCAGCAGTTACTCACAGGGTTCAGATACGCAGTATTTT. Protein sequence: CASSYSQGSDTQYF. The chain uses TRBV27 and TRBJ2-3; the D gene is possibly TRBD1 (6 bases). The V end was cut by 4 bases, the J end by 4 bases, with 12 bases between. The germline V gene has CDR1 MNHEY and CDR2 SMNVEV (reference sequence). CDR3 length: 14 amino acids.